The 26 T cell receptor beta chains given below trace back to one sample, sequenced in a study of metastatic and nonmetastatic thyroid tumors. Thyroid surgery had not been preceded by any treatment in any patient. TCRdb reprocessed the PCR reads using MiXCR. The table has 30,000 to 45,000 clones, around 31% seen once. The specimen sequenced was tumor tissue. Every receptor here comes from a female donor with papillary thyroid cancer or a benign thyroid nodule (not recorded which). Some clones in this sample may be carry-over from other donors' samples.

The chain links TRBV5-1 to TRBJ2-7, with 8 bases lining up with TRBD2. J lost 5 bases, V lost 4 bases, and 8 bases had no gene match. CDR3 length equals 14 residues. From germline, CDR1 is SGHRS and CDR2 YFSETQ. The CDR3 nucleotides are TGCGCCAGCAGCATCCGGGAGGGGAGGGACGAGCAGTACTTC. Its protein product is CASSIREGRDEQYF.

As to this clone: The same CDR3 arises from other DNA sequences in this sample as well. This chain links TRBV4-3 with TRBJ2-7; 15 nucleotides line up with TRBD2. V lost 0 bases, J lost 7 bases, and 1 base stayed unmatched. Per the germline V gene, CDR1 is LGHNA and CDR2 is YSLEER. The CDR3 is 15 amino acids. This CDR3 is CASSQEGLAGGEQYF. CDR3 DNA sequence: TGCGCCAGCAGCCAAGAGGGACTAGCGGGAGGTGAGCAGTACTTC.

This clone was counted only a few times. The rearrangement links TRBV6-1 to TRBJ1-5, with 8 bases matching TRBD1. Per the germline V gene, CDR1 is MNHNS and CDR2 is SASEGT. CDR3 length equals 16 residues. The ends lost 5 bases at V and 1 base at J; junction bases unmatched: 7. CDR3 DNA: TGTGCCAGCAGTTGGACAGGGAGTTCGAGCAATCAGCCCCAGCATTTT. Translation: CASSWTGSSSNQPQHF.

J is TRBJ2-5 and V is TRBV6-1; 8 nucleotides match TRBD2. Germline CDR1 is MNHNS and CDR2 is SASEGT. The CDR3 covers 18 residues. The J segment lost 4 bases and the V segment lost 5 bases, leaving 18 bases of the junction unmatched. The CDR3 reads CASSPAVAGGRGVETQYF. Here the CDR3 DNA reads TGTGCCAGCAGTCCCGCAGTGGCGGGGGGCCGCGGCGTAGAGACCCAGTACTTC.

The chain combines TRBV6-2 or TRBV6-3 with TRBJ2-1; D uncertain. Trimming cost V 0 bases and J 0 bases, with 3 bases left between them. The CDR3 is 14 amino acids. Germline V gives CDR1 MNHEY, CDR2 SVGEGT. In nucleotides, the CDR3 is TGTGCCAGCAGTTACTCCAGCTCCTACAATGAGCAGTTCTTC. This encodes CASSYSSSYNEQFF.

The V and J genes are TRBV5-4 and TRBJ2-7; TRBD2 is a possible D gene (6 bases). The V end lost 0 bases, the J end lost 9 bases, and 28 bases lay between the germline ends. The V gene's germline CDR1 is SGHNT and CDR2 YYREEE (reference sequence). CDR3 length: 18 amino acids. This CDR3 reads CASSLAGGIGVMPSGQYV. The CDR3, as DNA: TGTGCCAGCAGCTTGGCCGGAGGGATTGGGGTCATGCCAAGCGGGCAGTACGTC.

This clone was observed a handful of times. The J gene is TRBJ1-1, the V gene TRBV20-1; possibly TRBD1 for D (6 bases). CDR1 is DFQATT, CDR2 SNEGSKA, per germline (reference sequence). This CDR3 region has 14 residues. The V end was cut by 0 bases, the J end by 4 bases, with 12 bases between. CDR3 residues: CSAREGRQVTEAFF. The CDR3 coding sequence is TGCAGTGCTAGAGAAGGAAGACAGGTCACTGAAGCTTTCTTT.

The CDR3 nucleotides read TGTGCCAGCAGCCCAGAGGCAATCTCTGGAAACACCATATATTTT. This gives the protein CASSPEAISGNTIYF. The chain is built from TRBV7-2 and TRBJ1-3; D call uncertain. The CDR3 is 15 residues long. Germline lookup yields CDR1 SGHTA and CDR2 FQGNSA. V was pared by 5 bases and J by 0 bases, with 11 bases between.

This chain joins TRBV4-2 and TRBJ1-1, with D possibly matching TRBD1 (5 bases). There are 13 residues in the CDR3. Trimming cost V 2 bases and J 5 bases, with 9 bases left between them. CDR1 and CDR2 (germline): LGHNA, YNFKEQ. CDR3 amino acids: CASSQLGVTEAFF. DNA for the CDR3: TGTGCCAGCAGCCAACTGGGGGTTACTGAAGCTTTCTTT.

This clone was seen at least ten times. The genes are TRBV12-3 or TRBV12-4 and TRBJ1-1; D unresolved. This CDR3 spans 12 amino acids. The germline V and J ends were trimmed by 8 bases and 1 base, with 8 bases remaining between them. The CDR3, as DNA: TGTGCCAGCCGCCCAGGGAACACTGAAGCTTTCTTT. The encoded protein is CASRPGNTEAFF.

This clone occurred many times. A read error may account for a junction end that differs from germline. V is TRBV6-4 and J is TRBJ2-7; 10 bases are a match to TRBD2. The germline gives CDR1 MRHNA, CDR2 SNTAGT. The CDR3 runs to 15 residues. As DNA, the CDR3 is TGTGCCAGCAGCCCGGGACTAGCGCCTTCCTATGAGCAGTACTTC. Translation: CASSPGLAPSYEQYF.

The chain joins TRBV24-1 to TRBJ2-5, with TRBD2 as a possible D gene (6 bases). V was trimmed by 3 bases and J by 8 bases, leaving 12 bases between them. Germline V gives CDR1 KGHDR, CDR2 SFDVKD. The CDR3 loop spans 13 amino acids. The CDR3 is CATSDAGSNTQYF. The CDR3 DNA is TGTGCCACCAGTGATGCCGGGAGCAATACCCAGTACTTC.

This clone was picked up a small number of times. V usage is TRBV28 and J usage is TRBJ2-7, with 8 nucleotides matching TRBD2. J lost 0 bases, V lost 5 bases, and 6 bases had no gene match. CDR3 length: 15 amino acids. Germline-derived CDR1 and CDR2 are MDHEN and SYDVKM. CDR3 loop: CASSVTSANSYEQYF. CDR3 DNA sequence: TGTGCCAGCAGTGTGACTAGCGCTAACTCCTACGAGCAGTACTTC.

This clone was detected only a few times. The CDR3 nucleotides are TGTGCCAGCAAAACGGGTGGAGGGGAGACCCAGTACTTC. This sequence encodes CASKTGGGETQYF. The chain employs TRBV12-3 or TRBV12-4 and TRBJ2-5; perhaps TRBD2 as D (6 bases). Trimming removed 7 bases from V and 5 bases from J, with 14 bases in between. The CDR3 covers 13 residues.

This clone was observed a few times. V is TRBV12-3 or TRBV12-4 and J is TRBJ2-5; D is perhaps TRBD2 (5 bases). The CDR3 contains 14 residues. V shed 6 bases and J shed 4 bases, with 15 bases lying between them. Here the CDR3 DNA reads TGTGCCAGCAGCCGCTCGGGGATCTCAGAGACCCAGTACTTC. Translated, it gives CASSRSGISETQYF.

The chain links TRBV12-3 or TRBV12-4 to TRBJ2-1, with D tentatively TRBD2 (6 bases). The CDR3 contains 17 residues. Trimming left V 1 base short and J 2 bases short, with 15 bases between. CDR3 bases: TGTGCCAGCAGTTTAGGGCGTCTAGCGAGCACCTACAATGAGCAGTTCTTC. Encoded protein: CASSLGRLASTYNEQFF.

This chain links TRBV6-1 with TRBJ2-5, with D possibly being TRBD2 (6 bases). CDR1 is MNHNS, CDR2 SASEGT, per germline. V gave up 4 bases and J gave up 4 bases, with 13 bases separating them. The length of the CDR3 is 14 residues. The CDR3 loop is CASSAGDLRETQYF. The CDR3, as DNA: TGTGCCAGCAGTGCGGGGGACCTTAGAGAGACCCAGTACTTC.

The V gene is TRBV6-1, the J gene TRBJ2-7; possibly TRBD1 for D (5 bases). CDR3 length: 15 amino acids. Germline CDR1 reads MNHNS; CDR2 reads SASEGT. V lost 1 base to trimming and J lost 2 bases, with 12 bases between them. In DNA, the CDR3 is TGTGCCAGCAGTGAAGGGGTAGGGGCGACCTACGAGCAGTACTTC. As protein: CASSEGVGATYEQYF.

This clone was picked up a small number of times. V is TRBV11-2 and J is TRBJ2-2; the D gene is possibly TRBD2 (5 bases). Germline V CDR1 and CDR2: SGHAT, FQNNGV. V lost 1 base and J 1 base, leaving 7 bases between the germline ends. CDR3 length: 15 amino acids. CDR3 residues: CASSLVRGNTGELFF. CDR3 nucleotide sequence: TGTGCCAGCAGCTTAGTTCGGGGGAACACCGGGGAGCTGTTTTTT.

The CDR3 DNA reads as TGTGCCAGCAGCTTAGAGGCAGGGGGGGGACAGTACTTC. It specifies CASSLEAGGGQYF. The chain carries TRBV11-2 and TRBJ2-7; D assignment may be TRBD1 or TRBD2 (7 bases each). Looked up from germline, CDR1 is SGHAT and CDR2 is FQNNGV. V was cut by 0 bases and J by 10 bases, with 13 bases left in between. This CDR3 contains 13 residues.

This clone was observed a handful of times. This chain connects TRBV19 to TRBJ2-2; D is undetermined. Germline CDR1 LNHDA, CDR2 SQIVND (reference sequence). This CDR3 has 12 residues. V lost 5 bases to trimming and J lost 5 bases, with 6 bases between them. DNA of the CDR3: TGTGCCAGTAGTGTAACTACCGGGGAGCTGTTTTTT. This sequence encodes CASSVTTGELFF.

By its share, this clone is large (0.1 to 1%). The CDR3 reads CSATLLVQSQSTDTQYF. CDR3 DNA sequence: TGCAGTGCTACGCTCCTGGTGCAGTCCCAAAGCACAGATACGCAGTATTTT. This chain uses TRBV20-1 with TRBJ2-3, with D unclear. The CDR3 has 17 amino acids. V shed 4 bases and J shed 0 bases, with 20 bases lying between them. CDR1 is DFQATT and CDR2 is SNEGSKA in the germline V gene (reference sequence).

This clone has more than one count but fewer than ten. The chain couples TRBV11-2 to TRBJ2-7; D may be TRBD1 (5 bases). Deletions cut 2 bases from V and 3 bases from J, with 11 bases between. CDR3 length: 14 amino acids. The germline V gene has CDR1 SGHAT and CDR2 FQNNGV. The CDR3 DNA sequence: TGTGCCAGCAGCTTATGGGGCGGTCACTACGAGCAGTACTTC. Residues: CASSLWGGHYEQYF.

There are a few counts of this clone. The chain uses TRBV19 and TRBJ1-3; D not resolved. The length of the CDR3 is 15 residues. V dropped 5 bases and J dropped 0 bases, with 11 bases sitting between them. Germline CDR1 reads LNHDA; CDR2 reads SQIVND (reference sequence). Here the CDR3 DNA reads TGTGCCAGTAGTGCCCGGATTACCTCTGGAAACACCATATATTTT. Amino acids: CASSARITSGNTIYF.

This clone came up a few times. The chain couples TRBV6-2 or TRBV6-3 to TRBJ2-1; 7 bases match TRBD2. The CDR3 runs 14 residues. The J segment lost 5 bases and the V segment lost 4 bases, leaving 5 bases of the junction unmatched. Per the germline V gene, CDR1 is MNHEY and CDR2 is SVGEGT. The CDR3 coding sequence is TGTGCCAGCAGTTTCAGCGGGGTCGACAATGAGCAGTTCTTC. Translated: CASSFSGVDNEQFF.

This clone came up a few times. This chain joins TRBV6-2 or TRBV6-3 and TRBJ2-1; the match to TRBD2 covers 12 bases. Germline assignment: CDR1 MNHEY and CDR2 SVGEGT. Trimming at V came to 2 bases and at J to 8 bases, leaving 1 base not matched to a gene. CDR3 length equals 14 residues. The CDR3 nucleotides are TGTGCCAGCAGTTACGCTAGCGGGAGGGATGAGCAGTTCTTC. It codes for CASSYASGRDEQFF.